This T cell receptor beta chain was profiled in a study of regulatory T cells in long-lasting Graves disease. Study-wide background: Newly diagnosed Graves' patients had under 3 months of antithyroid drugs.

Overall study results and limits: Persistent disease preferred TRBV28, TRBJ1-2 and TRBJ2-5; new disease, TRBV20-1 and TRBJ2-1.

Investigators prepared the TCR beta libraries by applying iRepertoire HTBI primers and Arm-PCR of CDR3 regions. Using its own MiXCR run on the multiplex PCR reads, TCRdb lists one record per CDR3 protein. The data hold 440,000 or so distinct CDR3 sequences, with approximately 16% observed a single time. This clonotype was counted a few times. What it binds is not known. Germline CDR1 is SEHNR and CDR2 is FQNEAQ (reference sequence). This CDR3 contains 16 residues. With 5 bases clipped from V and 4 bases from J, the junction kept 8 bases outside the gene matches. Time point specified: newly diagnosed GD, antithyroid drugs for less than 3 months. After RNA was extracted from PBMCs, the TCR library was made from it. The data also belong to a second study, concerning T cells in Graves' hyperthyroidism and ophthalmopathy. That source adds: HTBI primers were the set used in a first-round RT-PCR of the TCR CDR3.

This specimen was peripheral blood mononuclear cells (PBMCs), taken at new diagnosis, from a patient treated with antithyroid drugs. The receptor was isolated from a woman aged 30 to 39 with Graves disease. The chain has TRBV7-9 and TRBJ2-2; 9 bases map to TRBD2. CDR3: CASSNRSGSFTGELFF. Written as DNA, the CDR3 is TGTGCCAGCAGCAACCGTAGCGGGAGTTTCACCGGGGAGCTGTTTTTT.